These 23 T cell receptor beta chains originate from one sample sequenced in a study of glioma-infiltrating T cells after dendritic cell vaccination. Time point indicated: after dendritic cell vaccination, including at tumor progression/relapse. The protocol was immunoSEQ multiplex PCR, while the TCRdb copy is restricted to in-frame clones and leaves out a portion. The sample holds about 82,000 clones; around 83% are singletons and the top ten take roughly 6.8%. The sequences come from blood, collected after dendritic cell vaccination. Receptors originate from a human donor with glioblastoma.

CDR3 sequence (DNA): TGTGCCAGCAGCCCCCCCGGGACATCGAACACTGAAGCTTTCTTT. The encoded protein is CASSPPGTSNTEAFF. The V call is TRBV5-4, the J call TRBJ1-1; possible D gene TRBD1, 6 bases. The CDR3 contains 15 residues. Trimming stripped 4 bases from V and 1 base from J, with 14 bases between. Germline CDR1 and CDR2: SGHNT and YYREEE (reference sequence).

The rearrangement joins TRBV5-1 to TRBJ2-7; maybe TRBD1 (5 bases). V shed 0 bases and J shed 3 bases, with 10 bases lying between them. The germline gives CDR1 SGHRS, CDR2 YFSETQ. CDR3 length equals 14 residues. DNA for the CDR3: TGCGCCAGCAGCTTGGCAACACAGGTCTACGAGCAGTACTTC. It encodes CASSLATQVYEQYF.

The chain links TRBV5-1 to TRBJ1-3; D is ambiguous. CDR1 and CDR2 (germline): SGHRS, YFSETQ. Trimming took off 0 bases at V and 4 bases at J, with 8 bases between the two ends. The CDR3 sequence is 14 residues long. The CDR3 here is CASSLDPTGNTIYF. For the CDR3, the DNA is TGCGCCAGCAGCTTGGACCCGACAGGAAACACCATATATTTT.

V is TRBV5-6 and J is TRBJ1-4, with TRBD1 matching over 8 bases. CDR3 length: 16 residues. With V trimmed by 0 bases and J by 5 bases, 6 bases remained unmatched. CDR1 is SGHDT and CDR2 is YYEEEE in the germline V gene. The CDR3 DNA reads TGTGCCAGCAGCTTGGTGCGTCCAGGGGGCAATGAAAAACTGTTTTTT. This encodes CASSLVRPGGNEKLFF.

The CDR3 DNA sequence: TGTGCCAGCAGCTTAGAAGGGGGGGAGACTGAAGCTTTCTTT. This sequence encodes CASSLEGGETEAFF. This sequence joins TRBV7-9 and TRBJ1-1; possible D gene TRBD1, 6 bases. Germline loops: CDR1 SEHNR, CDR2 FQNEAQ (reference sequence). The length of the CDR3 is 14 residues. V was pared by 1 base and J by 5 bases, with 11 bases between.

The chain uses TRBV7-9 and TRBJ1-5; D unresolved. V dropped 3 bases and J dropped 5 bases, with 14 bases sitting between them. Germline loops: CDR1 SEHNR, CDR2 FQNEAQ (reference sequence). The CDR3 totals 15 residues. The CDR3 sequence: CASSFGGGFDQPQHF. CDR3 sequence (DNA): TGTGCCAGCAGCTTCGGCGGCGGTTTCGATCAGCCCCAGCATTTT.

This rearrangement joins TRBV5-1 to TRBJ1-6, with D perhaps matching TRBD1 (6 bases). Germline CDR1 is SGHRS and CDR2 is YFSETQ. This CDR3 spans 15 amino acids. V was shortened by 1 base and J by 3 bases, with 8 bases between the two germline ends. In DNA form, the CDR3 reads TGCGCCAGCAGCTTGACAGGGCACTATAATTCACCCCTCCACTTT. Protein: CASSLTGHYNSPLHF.

The chain carries TRBV11-2 and TRBJ2-3; 10 bases are a match to TRBD1. CDR3 size: 15 residues. The V gene end was trimmed by 3 bases and the J gene end by 6 bases; junction bases not matched to a gene: 6. Germline loops: CDR1 SGHAT, CDR2 FQNNGV. CDR3 amino acids: CASSFRQGARDTQYF. The CDR3 region has the DNA TGTGCCAGCAGCTTTAGACAGGGGGCGCGGGATACGCAGTATTTT.

The chain carries TRBV19 and TRBJ2-1; TRBD1 matches 10 bases. With V trimmed by 8 bases and J by 9 bases, 7 bases remained unmatched. Per the germline V gene, CDR1 is LNHDA and CDR2 is SQIVND (reference sequence). This CDR3 is 13 amino acids long. CDR3 sequence (DNA): TGTGCCAGTTCGGGACAGGGGCGCGGTGAGCAGTTCTTC. It specifies CASSGQGRGEQFF.

V usage is TRBV2 and J usage is TRBJ2-5; D gene unclear. V was clipped by 1 base and J by 4 bases, with 7 bases between them. CDR1 and CDR2 (germline): SNHLY, FYNNEI. This CDR3 is built from 13 residues. The CDR3 region is CASSEVVRETQYF. CDR3 in DNA: TGTGCCAGCAGTGAAGTTGTCCGAGAGACCCAGTACTTC. Drawing the rest from reference TRBV2 and TRBJ2-5, the complete variable domain is EPEVTQTPSHQVTQMGQEVILRCVPISNHLYFYWYRQILGQKVEFLVSFYNNEISEKSEIFDDQFSVERPDGSNFTLKIRSTKLEDSAMYFCASSEVVRETQYFGPGTRLLVL.

This clone was detected a few times. This chain uses TRBV4-2 with TRBJ2-1, with D hard to call. This CDR3 has 12 residues. Per the germline V gene, CDR1 is LGHNA and CDR2 is YNFKEQ. The V end lost 0 bases, the J end lost 8 bases, and 5 bases lay between the germline ends. The CDR3 nucleotides read TGTGCCAGCAGCCAAGATACGGATGAGCAGTTCTTC. This translates into CASSQDTDEQFF.

V gene TRBV20-1 combines with J gene TRBJ2-7, with D possibly matching TRBD1 (5 bases). V lost 6 bases and J 3 bases, leaving 9 bases between the germline ends. The CDR3 length is 11 residues. The germline gives CDR1 DFQATT, CDR2 SNEGSKA (reference sequence). DNA of the CDR3: TGCAGTGCGGTCGACAGCTACGAGCAGTACTTC. Translated, it gives CSAVDSYEQYF.

V gene TRBV11-1 combines with J gene TRBJ1-2; D is undetermined. Trimming pared 5 bases from V and 4 bases from J, leaving 11 bases between. This CDR3 comprises 13 residues. The germline V gene has CDR1 SGHAT and CDR2 FQDESV (reference sequence). The CDR3 coding sequence is TGTGCCAGCAGCGCCGGGTCGAGCTATGGCTACACCTTC. It yields the protein CASSAGSSYGYTF.

The chain combines TRBV2 with TRBJ2-1; TRBD1 is a possible D gene (6 bases). In germline, CDR1 is SNHLY, CDR2 FYNNEI. This CDR3 contains 13 residues. The V end was cut by 11 bases, the J end by 4 bases, with 15 bases between. CDR3 region: CAAGPQGYNEQFF. The CDR3 DNA sequence: TGTGCCGCCGGACCCCAGGGGTACAATGAGCAGTTCTTC.

CDR3 in DNA: TGCAGCGTTGAAGAATTCGGGGGAATCGGCGGAGAGACCCAGTACTTC. It specifies CSVEEFGGIGGETQYF. V usage is TRBV29-1 and J usage is TRBJ2-5, with D perhaps TRBD2 (6 bases). Germline lookup yields CDR1 SQVTM and CDR2 ANQGSEA. CDR3 length: 16 residues. Trimming shortened V by 0 bases and J by 4 bases, and 18 bases separated the two germline ends.

This chain uses TRBV5-4 with TRBJ1-1; 9 bases map to TRBD1. V lost 9 bases to trimming and J lost 4 bases; unmatched junction nucleotides: 10. In germline, CDR1 is SGHNT, CDR2 YYREEE (reference sequence). This CDR3 has 14 amino acids. Written as DNA, the CDR3 is TGTGCCATCTCGCCCGGGACAGGGACCACTGAAGCTTTCTTT. The encoded protein is CAISPGTGTTEAFF.

The chain couples TRBV11-2 to TRBJ2-3; D is possibly TRBD1 (6 bases). Germline V gene sequence: CDR1 SGHAT, CDR2 FQNNGV. Trimming stripped 6 bases from V and 0 bases from J, with 13 bases between. The CDR3 runs to 15 residues. For the CDR3, the DNA is TGTGCCAGCAGTCCAATGAGGGGGAGCACAGATACGCAGTATTTT. Translated, it gives CASSPMRGSTDTQYF.

This chain joins TRBV5-1 and TRBJ2-7, with D possibly TRBD1 on 6 matching bases. There are 17 residues in the CDR3. Trimming cost V 0 bases and J 0 bases, with 16 bases left between them. Germline values: CDR1 SGHRS, CDR2 YFSETQ. The CDR3 protein is CASSLGQGSSRSYEQYF. The CDR3 nucleotides read TGCGCCAGCAGCTTGGGGCAGGGGAGCAGTCGCTCCTACGAGCAGTACTTC.

The V and J genes are TRBV2 and TRBJ2-7; tentative D call: TRBD2 (6 bases). Germline CDR1 is SNHLY and CDR2 is FYNNEI. There are 13 residues in the CDR3. V gave up 7 bases and J gave up 0 bases, with 10 bases separating them. In DNA form, the CDR3 reads TGTGCCAGCAAGTACGGGAGCTCCTACGAGCAGTACTTC. It is translated as CASKYGSSYEQYF.

This clone was detected once. CDR3 DNA sequence: TGTGCCAGTAGCATGGGGGACGACAGGTCTAACTATGGCTACACCTTC. It yields the protein CASSMGDDRSNYGYTF. The chain joins TRBV19 to TRBJ1-2, with D perhaps TRBD1 (6 bases). The CDR3 runs to 16 residues. Trimming removed 6 bases at V and 0 bases at J, with 17 bases between. The germline CDR1 and CDR2 sequences are LNHDA and SQIVND (reference sequence).

This chain connects TRBV7-3 to TRBJ2-5; TRBD2 matches at 9 bases. Germline values: CDR1 SGHTA, CDR2 FQGTGA. V was pared by 6 bases and J by 1 base, with 6 bases of the junction left unmatched. The CDR3 consists of 15 residues. CDR3 amino acids: CASSRKAGGQETQYF. As DNA, the CDR3 is TGTGCCAGCAGTAGAAAAGCGGGGGGCCAAGAGACCCAGTACTTC.

V gene TRBV6-1 combines with J gene TRBJ2-2; no clear D. V lost 3 bases and J 4 bases, leaving 3 bases between the germline ends. CDR3 size: 12 residues. Germline V gene lookup returns CDR1 MNHNS and CDR2 SASEGT. As DNA, the CDR3 is TGTGCCAGCAGTGATCTCACCGGGGAGCTGTTTTTT. Amino acids: CASSDLTGELFF.

This clone has a handful of counts. The rearrangement uses TRBV6-6 and TRBJ2-7, with D perhaps TRBD1 (5 bases). Trimming stripped 10 bases from V and 2 bases from J, with 18 bases between. Germline V CDR1 and CDR2: MNHNY, SVGAGI (reference sequence). The length of the CDR3 is 14 residues. Here the CDR3 reads CATTGRALPYEQYF. CDR3 in DNA: TGTGCCACTACCGGCAGGGCGCTACCCTACGAGCAGTACTTC.